These 10 T cell receptor beta chains were sequenced from one sample in a study of Ad26.COV2.S vaccination and SARS-CoV-2 variants. Documented treatment: some 20 received Ad26.COV2.S at low or high dose, single or two shots; about 5 received placebo; per-sample allocation not given. Following the first vaccine or placebo injection, samples were taken on day 63. Using immunoSEQ multiplex PCR, the repertoire was profiled, and TCRdb retains in-frame clones only, with some absent. The sample carries roughly 330,000 clones, roughly 88% recorded once. Sequencing used peripheral blood, obtained in a trial of Ad26.COV2.S vaccine versus placebo. All receptors come from a person aged 18-65 years who received the Ad26.COV2.S COVID-19 vaccine or a placebo.

The chain recombines TRBV9 with TRBJ1-1; D gene ambiguous. From germline, CDR1 is SGDLS and CDR2 YYNGEE. V was clipped by 0 bases and J by 2 bases, with 8 bases between them. This CDR3 region has 14 residues. The CDR3 bases are TGTGCCAGCAGCGTAGAGGTCGCTAACACTGAAGCTTTCTTT. Amino acids: CASSVEVANTEAFF. The whole variable domain, remainder taken from reference TRBV9 and TRBJ1-1, is DSGVTQTPKHLITATGQRVTLRCSPRSGDLSVYWYQQSLDQGLQFLIQYYNGEERAKGNILERFSAQQFPDLHSELNLSSLELGDSALYFCASSVEVANTEAFFGQGTRLTVV.

This clone was detected only a few times. This chain uses TRBV5-1 with TRBJ2-7; D might be TRBD1 (6 bases). Germline values: CDR1 SGHRS, CDR2 YFSETQ. Trimming removed 0 bases at V and 1 base at J, with 14 bases between. There are 16 residues in the CDR3. The DNA for the CDR3 is TGCGCCAGCAGCTTGGCCTTGGACAGAAAGTCCTACGAGCAGTACTTC. This gives the protein CASSLALDRKSYEQYF. Full variable domain (remainder filled in from reference TRBV5-1 and TRBJ2-7): KAGVTQTPRYLIKTRGQQVTLSCSPISGHRSVSWYQQTPGQGLQFLFEYFSETQRNKGNFPGRFSGRQFSNSRSEMNVSTLELGDSALYLCASSLALDRKSYEQYFGPGTRLTVT.

This chain joins TRBV30 and TRBJ2-4; the match to TRBD1 covers 7 bases. Germline CDR1 reads GTSNPN; CDR2 reads SVGIG (reference sequence). The CDR3 length is 12 residues. V was clipped by 4 bases and J by 8 bases; unmatched bases: 5. In nucleotides, the CDR3 is TGTGCCTGGACCGCAGGGGGTGACATTCAGTACTTC. This sequence encodes CAWTAGGDIQYF.

The rearrangement uses TRBV12-3 or TRBV12-4 and TRBJ1-6; perhaps TRBD1 as D (5 bases). Trimming removed 5 bases from V and 8 bases from J, with 7 bases in between. This CDR3 comprises 12 residues. The CDR3 loop is CASSRQYSPLHF. CDR3 nucleotide sequence: TGTGCCAGCAGTCGACAGTATTCACCCCTCCACTTT.

The chain is built from TRBV5-4 and TRBJ1-1; D uncertain. The CDR3 is 14 amino acids. Germline V gives CDR1 SGHNT, CDR2 YYREEE (reference sequence). Trimming took 7 bases from V and 3 from J, leaving 16 bases between them. The chain's CDR3 is CASFVTWADTEAFF. The DNA for the CDR3 is TGTGCCAGCTTCGTTACATGGGCGGACACTGAAGCTTTCTTT.

The rearrangement links TRBV19 to TRBJ1-1; D is unclear. With 10 bases removed from V and 3 bases from J, the gap between germline ends came to 12 bases. The germline gives CDR1 LNHDA, CDR2 SQIVND (reference sequence). The CDR3 loop spans 12 amino acids. In DNA, the CDR3 is TGTGCCACCCATGAGGGTTACACTGAAGCTTTCTTT. This sequence encodes CATHEGYTEAFF.

The sample holds a few counts of this clone. The chain is built from TRBV11-2 and TRBJ2-1, with TRBD2 matching 7 bases. The CDR3 spans 16 residues. From germline, CDR1 is SGHAT and CDR2 FQNNGV. The J segment lost 5 bases and the V segment lost 3 bases, leaving 10 bases of the junction unmatched. CDR3 protein: CASSFGRTGGHNEQFF. The CDR3 coding sequence is TGTGCCAGCAGCTTCGGGAGGACGGGTGGCCACAATGAGCAGTTCTTC. The variable domain in full, with the rest retrieved from reference TRBV11-2 and TRBJ2-1, is EAGVAQSPRYKIIEKRQSVAFWCNPISGHATLYWYQQILGQGPKLLIQFQNNGVVDDSQLPKDRFSAERLKGVDSTLKIQPAKLEDSAVYLCASSFGRTGGHNEQFFGPGTRLTVL.

The rearrangement links TRBV28 to TRBJ1-5; D is uncertain. The CDR3 is 13 residues long. The ends were cut back, 2 bases at V and 5 bases at J, with 7 bases in the middle. The germline gives CDR1 MDHEN, CDR2 SYDVKM. For the CDR3, the DNA is TGTGCCAGCAGTTTACAGGCCTATCAGCCCCAGCATTTT. Amino acids: CASSLQAYQPQHF.

The J gene is TRBJ1-1, the V gene TRBV29-1; D not certain. This CDR3 is built from 11 residues. Looked up from germline, CDR1 is SQVTM and CDR2 is ANQGSEA. V was pared by 6 bases and J by 10 bases, with 15 bases between. In DNA form, the CDR3 reads TGCAGCGTGTCACCGGCGCGGGGAGCTTTCTTT. It codes for CSVSPARGAFF. Using reference TRBV29-1 and TRBJ1-1 for the parts outside the CDR3, the full variable domain is SAVISQKPSRDICQRGTSLTIQCQVDSQVTMMFWYRQQPGQSLTLIATANQGSEATYESGFVIDKFPISRPNLTFSTLTVSNMSPEDSSIYLCSVSPARGAFFGQGTRLTVV.

In its sample, this clone is large. The J gene is TRBJ2-1, the V gene TRBV27; D gene uncertain. The ends were cut back, 8 bases at V and 7 bases at J, with 15 bases in the middle. CDR1 MNHEY and CDR2 SMNVEV come from the germline V gene (reference sequence). The CDR3 runs 13 residues. The DNA for the CDR3 is TGTGCCAGCTCGAAGACTCCTCTTAATGAGCAGTTCTTC. It encodes CASSKTPLNEQFF.